Listed below are T cell receptor beta chains from one sample, sequenced in a study of cytomegalovirus exposure and HLA in healthy donors. Assay used: immunoSEQ multiplex PCR; TCRdb lists only in-frame clones, some missing. The sample lists under 200,000 clones, 75% to 85% occurring once. The sequenced sample consisted of PBMCs. The receptors were sampled from a girl aged 2-10 years in good health and CMV-seropositive. The CDR3 runs from the conserved cysteine through the conserved F or W. D genes are given only for firm matches.

v_gene,j_gene,d_gene,CDR3nt,CDR3aa
TRBV11-2,TRBJ2-5,TRBD1,TGTGCCAGCAGATATCAGGGGGTAGAGACCCAGTACTTC,CASRYQGVETQYF
TRBV18,TRBJ2-3,TRBD2,TGTGCCAGCTCACCGCCGATCGGGAGGGCCACAGATACGCAGTATTTT,CASSPPIGRATDTQYF
TRBV5-5,TRBJ2-5,TRBD1,TGTGCCAGCAGCGCGACACAGGGGTCGGGAGAGACCCAGTACTTC,CASSATQGSGETQYF
TRBV7-8,TRBJ1-1,-,TGTGCCAGCAGCTTAGTACGGGGGATGAGCACTGAAGCTTTCTTT,CASSLVRGMSTEAFF
TRBV29-1,TRBJ2-2,-,TGCAGCGCTACATACCTGGCAGGGAACACCGGGGAGCTGTTTTTT,CSATYLAGNTGELFF
TRBV6-4,TRBJ2-1,TRBD2,TGTGCCAGCAGTCCGACTAGCGGGAGCTACAATGAGCAGTTCTTC,CASSPTSGSYNEQFF
TRBV27,TRBJ2-7,-,TGTGCCAGCAGTTTGAGGGCTCTCAGCTCCTACGAGCAGTACTTC,CASSLRALSSYEQYF
TRBV6-1,TRBJ2-7,-,TGTGCCAGCAGTGAACGGGCATGGCGGGGGCCCTACGAGCAGTACTTC,CASSERAWRGPYEQYF
TRBV7-9,TRBJ1-3,-,TGTGCCAGCAGCTTAGTGGCAGGCCCCTCGGGAAACACCATATATTTT,CASSLVAGPSGNTIYF
TRBV30,TRBJ1-5,-,TGTGCCTGGAGTGTACACACCGATCAGCCCCAGCATTTT,CAWSVHTDQPQHF
TRBV28,TRBJ2-5,TRBD2,TGTGCCAGCAGTCTCGGGAGGCCAGGCAGCCAGTACTTC,CASSLGRPGSQYF
TRBV20-1,TRBJ1-5,-,TGCAGTGCTAGAGATAAGAGGGCCCAGCATTTT,CSARDKRAQHF
TRBV6-6,TRBJ2-1,-,TGTGCCAGCAGTCAATCCGGGACTCAAAGCTACAATGAGCAGTTCTTC,CASSQSGTQSYNEQFF
TRBV7-9,TRBJ2-1,TRBD2,TGTGCCAGCAGCGTGAGTGCGGGGGGAGGTGGTGAGCAGTTCTTC,CASSVSAGGGGEQFF
TRBV4-1,TRBJ2-5,TRBD2,TGCGCCAGCAGCCAATTGGGCGGGAGTGACCAAGAGACCCAGTACTTC,CASSQLGGSDQETQYF